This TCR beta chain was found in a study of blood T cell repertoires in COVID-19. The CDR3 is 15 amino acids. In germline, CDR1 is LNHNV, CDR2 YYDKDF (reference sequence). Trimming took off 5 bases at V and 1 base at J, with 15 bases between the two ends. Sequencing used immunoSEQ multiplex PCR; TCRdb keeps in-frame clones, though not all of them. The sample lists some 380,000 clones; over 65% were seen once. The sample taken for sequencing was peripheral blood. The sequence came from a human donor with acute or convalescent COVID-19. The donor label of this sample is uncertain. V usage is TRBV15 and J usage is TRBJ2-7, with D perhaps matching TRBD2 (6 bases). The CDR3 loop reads CATSFALASSYEQYF. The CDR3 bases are TGTGCCACCAGCTTTGCTCTAGCGAGTTCCTACGAGCAGTACTTC.